The source of this TCR beta chain is a study of blood T cell repertoires in COVID-19. In the study overall: Acute and convalescent COVID-19 specimens originated in the United States, Italy and Spain. T cells, B-cell-depleted T cells, or PBMCs supplied cDNA or gDNA.

The CDR3 has 15 amino acids. From germline, CDR1 is MNHEY and CDR2 SVGAGI. With V trimmed by 4 bases and J by 5 bases, 6 bases remained unmatched. Original processing methods: The authors estimated nucleated cell counts from reference gene primer amplification. Sequenced by immunoSEQ multiplex PCR; TCRdb stores in-frame clones only, minus some. That table is the source of V, J and clone size, and D and trimming were worked out from the DNA. The sample lists more than 150,000 clones, more than 80% occurring once. This TCR was recovered from a human donor in a cohort sampled during active COVID-19. The J gene is TRBJ2-7, the V gene TRBV6-5, with TRBD1 matching over 12 bases. Sequenced sample: peripheral blood. The CDR3 region has the DNA TGTGCCAGCAGTTGGGGACAGGGGGCGCGTAACGAGCAGTACTTC. Encoded protein: CASSWGQGARNEQYF.